This T cell receptor (beta chain) was captured by sequencing in a study of PD-L1 blockade in urothelial cancer. Study information: Chemotherapy regimens numbering 0 to 3 had been given to patients. The median T cell count in blood samples was 141,255.

Method: immunoSEQ multiplex PCR; TCRdb's copy keeps in-frame clones and lacks some. The table includes around 110,000 clones, around 89% detected once. The CDR3 is 12 amino acids. Trimming left V 7 bases short and J 12 bases short, with 18 bases between. Germline lookup yields CDR1 MDHEN and CDR2 SYDVKM. As regards this clone: Its matching antigen is unknown.

Study-wide results and limits: Durable benefit accompanied greater 3-week expansion of tumor-associated blood clones.

The time point was: peripheral blood 6 weeks after treatment start. The chain employs TRBV28 and TRBJ1-1; TRBD1 is a possible D gene (5 bases). The input for sequencing was PBMCs, taken around atezolizumab (anti-PD-L1) treatment. The TCR comes from a man in his 60s with urothelial cancer. CDR3 loop: CASNEAGMASFF. DNA of the CDR3: TGTGCCAGCAATGAGGCAGGGATGGCGTCTTTCTTT.